This TCR beta chain was found in a study of blood T cells in healthy people across ages. The study, taken as a whole, reports: A strong correlation was found between TCR beta diversity and the percentage of naive T cells.

This CDR3 has 13 residues. In germline, CDR1 is MNHEY, CDR2 SVGEGT. V lost 6 bases, J lost 5 bases, and 13 bases lay in between. Using a J-beta primer mix together with a sample-barcoded 5' primer, a second PCR was run for roughly 7 to 11 cycles. TCRdb redid the calling of the 5' RACE reads with MiXCR, one entry per CDR3 protein. The sample comprises hundreds of thousands of distinct CDR3 sequences, 45% to 50% of which are singletons, and roughly 34% rests with the top ten. Note on this clonotype: Its target is not known.

This chain uses TRBV6-2 or TRBV6-3 with TRBJ1-2; no clear D. Sequencing was performed on blood. The receptor was isolated from a woman aged 55-69 years in good health. CDR3 DNA: TGTGCCAGCAGACTCCCCCTCGAATATGGCTACACCTTC. Encoded protein: CASRLPLEYGYTF.